This T cell receptor beta chain is drawn from a study of T cell responses to AZD1222 COVID-19 vaccine. Study context: Second-dose timings of about 4 or about 12 weeks were pooled. Whole-study results and caveats: Baseline seropositivity occurred in only a handful of AZD1222 recipients.

Worth noting for this clone: Its antigen is still unknown.

From germline, CDR1 is SGHTA and CDR2 FQGNSA. Trimming took off 1 base at V and 6 bases at J, with 11 bases between the two ends. The CDR3 contains 14 residues. The repertoire was sequenced with immunoSEQ multiplex PCR; TCRdb's copy has only in-frame clones and lacks some. The repertoire holds about 140,000 clones, with less than 95% as singletons. This sequence was found in an adult in good health. The sample was peripheral blood, taken on day 0 of AZD1222 vaccination. V and J are TRBV7-2 and TRBJ2-3; D is ambiguous. This chain's CDR3 is CASSLDTPRDTQYF. The CDR3 bases are TGTGCCAGCAGCTTAGATACCCCAAGGGATACGCAGTATTTT.